A single sample is the source of the 30 T cell receptor beta chains below, sequenced in a study of blood T cell repertoires in COVID-19. The protocol was immunoSEQ multiplex PCR, while the TCRdb copy is restricted to in-frame clones and leaves out a portion. This table holds over 200,000 clones, around nine tenths found once. Sequencing input: peripheral blood. These TCRs come from a man aged 35 to 55 with acute or convalescent COVID-19.

This chain uses TRBV6-5 with TRBJ2-3, with no clear D. There are 15 residues in the CDR3. The germline V gene encodes CDR1 MNHEY and CDR2 SVGAGI. V was shortened by 1 base and J by 2 bases, with 10 bases between the two germline ends. CDR3 residues: CASSYLGGTTDTQYF. The CDR3, as DNA: TGTGCCAGCAGTTACTTAGGCGGCACCACAGATACGCAGTATTTT.

This chain links TRBV2 with TRBJ1-1; no firm D call. Germline CDR1 is SNHLY and CDR2 is FYNNEI. Trimming took 5 bases from V and 3 from J, leaving 13 bases between them. The CDR3 length is 14 residues. CDR3 amino acids: CASSLRLSYTEAFF. The CDR3 region has the DNA TGTGCCAGCAGTCTCAGGTTGTCGTACACTGAAGCTTTCTTT.

V and J are TRBV12-2 and TRBJ2-2; the table's TRBD1 call for D was not verified on the DNA. TRBV12-2 is given as a pseudogene. The CDR3 covers 15 residues. This CDR3 reads CASRSTGGAHRGAVF. The CDR3 coding sequence is TGTGCAAGTCGCTCGACAGGGGGCGCGCACCGGGGAGCTGTTTTT.

The rearrangement links TRBV7-2 to TRBJ1-5, with 8 bases aligning to TRBD1. The CDR3 is made up of 14 amino acids. Per germline, CDR1 SGHTA and CDR2 FQGNSA. The J segment lost 2 bases and the V segment lost 3 bases, leaving 0 bases of the junction unmatched. This CDR3 is CASSLTGGNQPQHF. CDR3 coding DNA: TGTGCCAGCAGCTTGACAGGGGGCAATCAGCCCCAGCATTTT.

This clone occurred once. J is TRBJ1-5 and V is TRBV7-8, with D perhaps TRBD1 (6 bases). Germline CDR1 reads SGHVS; CDR2 reads FQNEAQ. The ends were cut back, 4 bases at V and 4 bases at J, with 17 bases in the middle. The CDR3 consists of 16 residues. DNA of the CDR3: TGTGCCAGCAGCTCCAGGCCAAGGGGGTTTAATCAGCCCCAGCATTTT. Encoded protein: CASSSRPRGFNQPQHF.

The chain is built from TRBV11-2 and TRBJ1-1, with D possibly being TRBD1 (5 bases). CDR3 size: 14 residues. From germline, CDR1 is SGHAT and CDR2 FQNNGV. The germline V and J ends were trimmed by 1 base and 4 bases, with 10 bases remaining between them. The CDR3 nucleotides read TGTGCCAGCAGCTTAGGGCAGGGAGGCACTGAAGCTTTCTTT. Translation gives CASSLGQGGTEAFF. Variable domain in full (rest from reference TRBV11-2 and TRBJ1-1): EAGVAQSPRYKIIEKRQSVAFWCNPISGHATLYWYQQILGQGPKLLIQFQNNGVVDDSQLPKDRFSAERLKGVDSTLKIQPAKLEDSAVYLCASSLGQGGTEAFFGQGTRLTVV.

V gene TRBV7-8 combines with J gene TRBJ1-1; TRBD1 aligns across 8 bases. This CDR3 is 15 amino acids long. Trimming cost V 5 bases and J 6 bases; bases outside gene matches: 11. Germline CDR1 is SGHVS and CDR2 is FQNEAQ. The CDR3 nucleotides read TGTGCCAGCAGCCCGGGGACAGGTGGATTCGCTGAAGCTTTCTTT. Translation gives CASSPGTGGFAEAFF.

This clone was detected a few times. The V call is TRBV5-1, the J call TRBJ1-4; 8 bases match TRBD1. Germline V gene data show CDR1 as SGHRS and CDR2 as YFSETQ. The V gene end was trimmed by 2 bases and the J gene end by 1 base; junction bases not matched to a gene: 7. This CDR3 has 17 residues. CDR3 DNA sequence: TGCGCCAGCAGCTTACGACAGGGGTCGGGAACTAATGAAAAACTGTTTTTT. Translated, it gives CASSLRQGSGTNEKLFF. Full variable domain (rest looked up from reference TRBV5-1 and TRBJ1-4): KAGVTQTPRYLIKTRGQQVTLSCSPISGHRSVSWYQQTPGQGLQFLFEYFSETQRNKGNFPGRFSGRQFSNSRSEMNVSTLELGDSALYLCASSLRQGSGTNEKLFFGSGTQLSVL.

V usage is TRBV2 and J usage is TRBJ2-2, with TRBD2 identical over 10 bases. This CDR3 has 16 amino acids. From germline, CDR1 is SNHLY and CDR2 FYNNEI. V shed 6 bases and J 1 base; nucleotides not matched to a gene: 5. Here the CDR3 reads CASRASGGGNTGELFF. DNA of the CDR3: TGTGCCAGCAGGGCTAGCGGGGGAGGGAACACCGGGGAGCTGTTTTTT.

The genes are TRBV6-5 and TRBJ2-7; TRBD1 aligns across 8 bases. The germline V gene has CDR1 MNHEY and CDR2 SVGAGI. This CDR3 is built from 13 residues. The ends lost 8 bases at V and 11 bases at J; junction bases unmatched: 14. The CDR3 nucleotides are TGTGCCAGCCGCGGGACAGGATCCTGGCGGGAGTACTTC. It encodes CASRGTGSWREYF.

The J gene is TRBJ2-7, the V gene TRBV7-2; 7 bases are shared with TRBD2. Germline V lookup: CDR1 SGHTA, CDR2 FQGNSA. The V segment lost 2 bases and the J segment 3 bases; nucleotides outside the gene matches: 1. The CDR3 runs 13 residues. The DNA for the CDR3 is TGTGCCAGCAGCTTACCGGGGGGCTACGAGCAGTACTTC. This sequence encodes CASSLPGGYEQYF. The full variable domain, its missing parts supplied by reference TRBV7-2 and TRBJ2-7, is GAGVSQSPSNKVTEKGKDVELRCDPISGHTALYWYRQSLGQGLEFLIYFQGNSAPDKSGLPSDRFSAERTGGSVSTLTIQRTQQEDSAVYLCASSLPGGYEQYFGPGTRLTVT.

V and J are TRBV27 and TRBJ2-1; D may be TRBD2 (6 bases). The CDR3 runs 17 residues. Germline V CDR1 and CDR2: MNHEY, SMNVEV (reference sequence). V was trimmed by 2 bases and J by 0 bases, leaving 14 bases between them. The CDR3 spells CASSLGDGGSSYNEQFF. CDR3 nucleotides: TGTGCCAGCAGTTTAGGGGACGGGGGAAGCTCCTACAATGAGCAGTTCTTC.

J is TRBJ2-5 and V is TRBV4-2; possibly TRBD1 for D (6 bases). The CDR3 runs 13 residues. V gave up 8 bases and J gave up 1 base, with 11 bases separating them. Germline V lookup: CDR1 LGHNA, CDR2 YNFKEQ. The DNA of the CDR3 is TGTGCCAGCCGTCCAGGGGCCCAAGAGACCCAGTACTTC. This encodes CASRPGAQETQYF.

The rearrangement joins TRBV6-5 to TRBJ1-6; 10 nucleotides match TRBD1. The length of the CDR3 is 15 residues. Looked up from germline, CDR1 is MNHEY and CDR2 is SVGAGI. With V trimmed by 7 bases and J by 3 bases, 3 bases remained unmatched. The CDR3 sequence is CASTGTGDYNSPLHF. CDR3 nucleotides: TGTGCCAGCACCGGGACAGGGGACTATAATTCACCCCTCCACTTT.

This clone has more than one count but fewer than ten. The chain employs TRBV11-3 and TRBJ2-3, with 9 bases that match TRBD1. The CDR3 runs 18 residues. With V trimmed by 2 bases and J by 5 bases, 14 bases remained unmatched. CDR1 is SGHNT, CDR2 YENEEA, per germline. CDR3 nucleotide sequence: TGTGCCAGCAGCTTAATGGGACAGGGCTCTTCTCGGGGAGATACGCAGTATTTT. Protein: CASSLMGQGSSRGDTQYF.

The chain combines TRBV18 with TRBJ1-1; 8 nucleotides match TRBD1. CDR3 length: 15 residues. V trimming: 6 bases; J trimming: 1 base; junction bases outside the gene matches: 7. Germline CDR1 and CDR2: KGHSH and LQKENI. This CDR3 reads CASSATGVANTEAFF. In DNA, the CDR3 is TGTGCCAGCTCGGCGACAGGGGTTGCGAACACTGAAGCTTTCTTT.

This clone appeared a few times. For the CDR3, the DNA is TGTGCCAGCAGCTTAACCACAGGGGGCGCCTACGAGCAGTACTTC. Its translation: CASSLTTGGAYEQYF. V is TRBV7-2 and J is TRBJ2-7, with TRBD1 identical over 9 bases. Germline CDR1 SGHTA, CDR2 FQGNSA. Trimming at V came to 2 bases and at J to 2 bases, leaving 4 bases not matched to a gene. The CDR3 is 15 residues long.

This chain connects TRBV5-6 to TRBJ2-7; 7 positions match TRBD1. This CDR3 contains 15 residues. V was clipped by 2 bases and J by 4 bases; unmatched bases: 9. Per germline, CDR1 SGHDT and CDR2 YYEEEE. The CDR3: CASSLWLGGIYEQYF. The CDR3 bases are TGTGCCAGCAGCTTATGGCTAGGGGGCATTTACGAGCAGTACTTC.

V is TRBV27 and J is TRBJ1-5; D not certain. The CDR3 is 15 amino acids. Germline CDR1 reads MNHEY; CDR2 reads SMNVEV (reference sequence). The V gene lost 5 bases and the J gene lost 5 bases, with 16 bases spanning the gap. The CDR3 is CASSPGLPQDQPQHF. CDR3 in DNA: TGTGCCAGCAGTCCCGGACTCCCACAAGATCAGCCCCAGCATTTT.

The chain employs TRBV19 and TRBJ2-3; D is uncertain. The CDR3 totals 13 residues. V lost 7 bases and J 1 base, leaving 9 bases between the germline ends. Germline V lookup: CDR1 LNHDA, CDR2 SQIVND (reference sequence). As DNA, the CDR3 is TGTGCCAGTACGACATGGGGCACAGATACGCAGTATTTT. Translation gives CASTTWGTDTQYF. Combining the CDR3 with reference TRBV19 and TRBJ2-3 gives the whole variable domain DGGITQSPKYLFRKEGQNVTLSCEQNLNHDAMYWYRQDPGQGLRLIYYSQIVNDFQKGDIAEGYSVSREKKESFPLTVTSAQKNPTAFYLCASTTWGTDTQYFGPGTRLTVL.

The V call is TRBV21-1, the J call TRBJ2-1; the table names TRBD2, a call not compared with the DNA. TRBV21-1 is a pseudogene. The CDR3 covers 16 residues. The CDR3 sequence is CARCLSAGTLYNEQFF. In DNA form, the CDR3 reads TGTGCCCGCTGCTTGTCGGCGGGGACCCTCTACAATGAGCAGTTCTTC.

In its sample, this clone was seen once. V gene TRBV29-1 combines with J gene TRBJ1-1; 7 nucleotides line up with TRBD1. This CDR3 is built from 15 residues. The J segment lost 0 bases and the V segment lost 0 bases, leaving 4 bases of the junction unmatched. CDR1 SQVTM and CDR2 ANQGSEA come from the germline V gene. The CDR3 protein is CSVEDEGQMNTEAFF. Here the CDR3 DNA reads TGCAGCGTTGAAGACGAGGGACAGATGAACACTGAAGCTTTCTTT.

This clone appeared a single time. The CDR3 DNA is TGTGCCAGCAGTTGGGCAGGGGTTCAGTACTTC. This encodes CASSWAGVQYF. The chain combines TRBV28 with TRBJ2-7, with D perhaps TRBD1 (6 bases). Germline CDR1 is MDHEN and CDR2 is SYDVKM. The CDR3 sequence is 11 residues long. V lost 4 bases to trimming and J lost 10 bases, with 11 bases between them.

CDR3: CASTLPGQGGGYTF. In DNA, the CDR3 is TGTGCCAGCACCCTACCGGGACAGGGGGGTGGCTACACCTTC. V gene TRBV5-4 combines with J gene TRBJ1-2; TRBD1 matches at 11 bases. The junction had 8 bases not matched to a gene; V was cut back by 6 bases and J by 7 bases. CDR3 length: 14 amino acids. Germline V gene sequence: CDR1 SGHNT, CDR2 YYREEE (reference sequence). The whole variable domain, remainder taken from reference TRBV5-4 and TRBJ1-2, is ETGVTQSPTHLIKTRGQQVTLRCSSQSGHNTVSWYQQALGQGPQFIFQYYREEENGRGNFPPRFSGLQFPNYSSELNVNALELDDSALYLCASTLPGQGGGYTFGSGTRLTVV.

This clone was counted between two and nine times. The chain combines TRBV5-1 with TRBJ1-5; 9 nucleotides match TRBD1. The germline gives CDR1 SGHRS, CDR2 YFSETQ. The CDR3 runs 14 residues. With 3 bases clipped from V and 7 bases from J, the junction kept 5 bases outside the gene matches. CDR3 loop: CASSSTGGRQPQHF. The CDR3 bases are TGCGCCAGCAGCTCGACAGGGGGAAGGCAGCCCCAGCATTTT.

The chain couples TRBV18 to TRBJ1-5; D ambiguous. The CDR3 has 16 residues. V lost 4 bases and J lost 4, with 17 bases in between. The germline V gene has CDR1 KGHSH and CDR2 LQKENI. The CDR3 region has the DNA TGTGCCAGCTCACTGGTGGGGAGTAGACGTAATCAGCCCCAGCATTTT. This codes for CASSLVGSRRNQPQHF.

This chain links TRBV24-1 with TRBJ2-3; D is undetermined. V lost 1 base and J lost 5, with 9 bases in between. The CDR3 length is 14 residues. Germline values: CDR1 KGHDR, CDR2 SFDVKD. CDR3 coding DNA: TGTGCCACCAGTGATTTCGCACCGGGAGATACGCAGTATTTT. This translates into CATSDFAPGDTQYF.

V and J are TRBV27 and TRBJ2-1; 12 bases fit TRBD2. The V gene end was trimmed by 6 bases and the J gene end by 12 bases; junction bases not matched to a gene: 12. The germline V gene has CDR1 MNHEY and CDR2 SMNVEV (reference sequence). The CDR3 loop spans 15 amino acids. CDR3 nucleotides: TGTGCCAGCAGCCCAGAGACTAGCGGGAGTAGAAGGCAGTTCTTC. This codes for CASSPETSGSRRQFF.

This chain connects TRBV24-1 to TRBJ2-7; possible D gene TRBD2, 6 bases. Trimming took 3 bases from V and 4 from J, leaving 12 bases between them. Germline CDR1 KGHDR, CDR2 SFDVKD. The CDR3 extends over 14 amino acids. The CDR3 loop reads CATSDGGAKYEQYF. The CDR3 nucleotides are TGTGCCACCAGTGATGGAGGGGCCAAATACGAGCAGTACTTC.

The rearrangement uses TRBV18 and TRBJ1-1; possible D gene TRBD1, 5 bases. Germline CDR1 and CDR2: KGHSH and LQKENI. The V gene lost 4 bases and the J gene lost 0 bases, with 15 bases spanning the gap. The length of the CDR3 is 16 residues. Here the CDR3 reads CASSQGVVGMNTEAFF. The CDR3 DNA follows: TGTGCCAGCTCACAAGGGGTAGTAGGGATGAACACTGAAGCTTTCTTT.